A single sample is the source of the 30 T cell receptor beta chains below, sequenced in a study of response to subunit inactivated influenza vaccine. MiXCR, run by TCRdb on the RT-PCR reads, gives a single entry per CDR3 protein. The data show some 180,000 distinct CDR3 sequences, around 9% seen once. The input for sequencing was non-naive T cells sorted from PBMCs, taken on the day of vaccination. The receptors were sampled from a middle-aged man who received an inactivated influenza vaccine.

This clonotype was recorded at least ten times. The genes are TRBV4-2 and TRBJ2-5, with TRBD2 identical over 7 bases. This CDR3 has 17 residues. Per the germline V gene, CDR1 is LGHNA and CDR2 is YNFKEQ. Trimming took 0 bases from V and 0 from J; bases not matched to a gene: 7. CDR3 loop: CASSQDNQRGHQETQYF. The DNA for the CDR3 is TGTGCCAGCAGCCAAGATAACCAGCGGGGACACCAAGAGACCCAGTACTTC.

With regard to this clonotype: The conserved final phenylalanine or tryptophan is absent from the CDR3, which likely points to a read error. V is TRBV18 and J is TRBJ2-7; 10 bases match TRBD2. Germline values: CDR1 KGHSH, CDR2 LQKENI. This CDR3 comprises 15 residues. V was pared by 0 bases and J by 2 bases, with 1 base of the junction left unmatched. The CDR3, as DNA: TGTGCCAGCTCACCACCGAGCGGGAGGGCCTACGAGCAGTACTTG. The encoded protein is CASSPPSGRAYEQYL.

In DNA form, the CDR3 reads TGTGCCAGCAGCCACCCACGGGGGGGAGGTCTTCGCGAGCAGTACTTC. This sequence encodes CASSHPRGGGLREQYF. This rearrangement joins TRBV7-2 to TRBJ2-7, with 8 bases identical to TRBD2. V was pared by 5 bases and J by 6 bases, with 15 bases of the junction left unmatched. Germline loops: CDR1 SGHTA, CDR2 FQGNSA. The CDR3 extends over 16 amino acids.

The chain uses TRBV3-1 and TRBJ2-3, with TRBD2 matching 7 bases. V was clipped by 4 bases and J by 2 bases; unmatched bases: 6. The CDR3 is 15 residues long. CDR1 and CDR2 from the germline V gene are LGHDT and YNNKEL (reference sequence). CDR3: CASSLRLADTDTQYF. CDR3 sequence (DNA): TGTGCCAGCAGCCTAAGACTAGCAGACACAGATACGCAGTATTTT.

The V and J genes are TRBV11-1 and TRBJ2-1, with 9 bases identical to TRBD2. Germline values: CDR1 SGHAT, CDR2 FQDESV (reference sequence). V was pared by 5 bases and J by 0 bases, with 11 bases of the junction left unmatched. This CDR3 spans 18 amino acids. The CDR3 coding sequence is TGTGCCAGCAGCCCGGTGCTAGCGGGGACCGGCTCCTACAATGAGCAGTTCTTC. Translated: CASSPVLAGTGSYNEQFF.

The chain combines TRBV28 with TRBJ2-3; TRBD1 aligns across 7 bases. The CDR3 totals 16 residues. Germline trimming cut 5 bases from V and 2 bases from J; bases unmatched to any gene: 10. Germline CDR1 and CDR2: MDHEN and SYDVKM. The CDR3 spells CASSPTGERATDTQYF. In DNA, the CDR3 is TGTGCCAGCAGTCCCACAGGGGAAAGGGCCACAGATACGCAGTATTTT. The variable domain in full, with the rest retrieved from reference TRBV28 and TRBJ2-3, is DVKVTQSSRYLVKRTGEKVFLECVQDMDHENMFWYRQDPGLGLRLIYFSYDVKMKEKGDIPEGYSVSREKKERFSLILESASTNQTSMYLCASSPTGERATDTQYFGPGTRLTVL.

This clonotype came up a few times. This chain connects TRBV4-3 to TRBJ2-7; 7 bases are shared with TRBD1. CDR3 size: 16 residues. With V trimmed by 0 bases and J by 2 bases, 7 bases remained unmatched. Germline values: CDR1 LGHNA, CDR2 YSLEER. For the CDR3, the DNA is TGCGCCAGCAGCCAAGATATGGGGACAGCCCCCTACGAGCAGTACTTC. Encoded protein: CASSQDMGTAPYEQYF.

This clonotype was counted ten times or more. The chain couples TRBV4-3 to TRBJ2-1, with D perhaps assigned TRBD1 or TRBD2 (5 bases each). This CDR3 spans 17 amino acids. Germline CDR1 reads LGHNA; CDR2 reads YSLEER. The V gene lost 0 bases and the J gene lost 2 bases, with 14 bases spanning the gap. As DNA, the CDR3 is TGCGCCAGCAGCCAAGAGGTGGGGGAAAGCCCCTACAATGAGCAGTTCTTC. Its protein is CASSQEVGESPYNEQFF.

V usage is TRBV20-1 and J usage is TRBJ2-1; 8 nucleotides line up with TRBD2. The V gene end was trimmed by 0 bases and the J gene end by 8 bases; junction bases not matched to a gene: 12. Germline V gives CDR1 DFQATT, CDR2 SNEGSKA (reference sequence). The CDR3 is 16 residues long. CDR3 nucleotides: TGCAGTGCTAGAGACCCTTTAGCGGGAAGGGATGATGAGCAGTTCTTC. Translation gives CSARDPLAGRDDEQFF.

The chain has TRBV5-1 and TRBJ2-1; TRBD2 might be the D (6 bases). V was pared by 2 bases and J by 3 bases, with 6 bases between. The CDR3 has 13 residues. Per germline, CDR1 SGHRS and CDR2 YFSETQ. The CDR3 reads CASSFGGYNEQFF. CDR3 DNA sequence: TGCGCCAGCAGCTTCGGGGGCTACAATGAGCAGTTCTTC. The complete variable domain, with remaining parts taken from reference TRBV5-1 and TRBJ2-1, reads KAGVTQTPRYLIKTRGQQVTLSCSPISGHRSVSWYQQTPGQGLQFLFEYFSETQRNKGNFPGRFSGRQFSNSRSEMNVSTLELGDSALYLCASSFGGYNEQFFGPGTRLTVL.

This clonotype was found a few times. The CDR3 protein is CASIVGQGNRNEQFF. In DNA form, the CDR3 reads TGTGCCAGCATCGTCGGACAGGGGAATCGCAATGAGCAGTTCTTC. The V and J genes are TRBV6-1 and TRBJ2-1, with 9 bases identical to TRBD1. CDR1 and CDR2 (germline): MNHNS, SASEGT. Trimming cost V 7 bases and J 6 bases; bases outside gene matches: 10. The CDR3 is 15 amino acids.

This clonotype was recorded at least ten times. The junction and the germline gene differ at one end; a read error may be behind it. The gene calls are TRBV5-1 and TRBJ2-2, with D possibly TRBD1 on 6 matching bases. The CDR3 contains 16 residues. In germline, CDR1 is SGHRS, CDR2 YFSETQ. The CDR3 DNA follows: TGCGCCAGCAGCTTGGCTCCAGGGGCGAATACCGGGGAGCTGTTTTTT. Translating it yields CASSLAPGANTGELFF.

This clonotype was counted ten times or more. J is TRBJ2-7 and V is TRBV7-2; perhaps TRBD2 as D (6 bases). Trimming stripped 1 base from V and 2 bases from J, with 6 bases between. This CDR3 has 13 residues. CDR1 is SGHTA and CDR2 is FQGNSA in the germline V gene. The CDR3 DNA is TGTGCCAGCAGCTTAGGGAGGGCCTACGAGCAGTACTTC. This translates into CASSLGRAYEQYF.

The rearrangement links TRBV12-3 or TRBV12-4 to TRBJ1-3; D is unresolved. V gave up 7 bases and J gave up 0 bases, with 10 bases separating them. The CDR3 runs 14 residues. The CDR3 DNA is TGTGCCAGCACCTCAGACATCTCTGGAAACACCATATATTTT. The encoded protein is CASTSDISGNTIYF.

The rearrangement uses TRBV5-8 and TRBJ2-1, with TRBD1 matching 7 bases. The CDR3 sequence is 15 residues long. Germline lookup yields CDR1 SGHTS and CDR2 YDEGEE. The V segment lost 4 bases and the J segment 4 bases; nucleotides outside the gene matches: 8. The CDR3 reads CASSGRQGRYNEQFF. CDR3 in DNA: TGTGCCAGCAGCGGGCGACAGGGAAGGTACAATGAGCAGTTCTTC.

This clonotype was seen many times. The CDR3 nucleotides read TGTGCCAGCAAGATGGCCGAGAACACTGAAGCTTTCTTT. As protein: CASKMAENTEAFF. The V gene is TRBV2, the J gene TRBJ1-1; no clear D gene. V was pared by 7 bases and J by 1 base, with 10 bases between. CDR3 length: 13 residues. Germline V CDR1 and CDR2: SNHLY, FYNNEI.

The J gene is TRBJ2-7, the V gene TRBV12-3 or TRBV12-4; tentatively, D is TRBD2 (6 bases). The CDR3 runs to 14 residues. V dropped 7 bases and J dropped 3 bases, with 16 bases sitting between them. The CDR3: CASTPGLRLYEQYF. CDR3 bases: TGTGCCAGCACCCCGGGACTGCGACTCTACGAGCAGTACTTC.

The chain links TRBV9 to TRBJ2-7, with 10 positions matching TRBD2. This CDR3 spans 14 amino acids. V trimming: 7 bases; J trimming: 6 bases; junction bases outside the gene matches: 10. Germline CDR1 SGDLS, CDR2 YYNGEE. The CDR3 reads CASSKAGGPFEQYF. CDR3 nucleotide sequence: TGTGCCAGCTCCAAAGCGGGAGGGCCTTTCGAGCAGTACTTC.

The CDR3 spells CSARGWGQGSFNEQFF. In nucleotides, the CDR3 is TGCAGTGCTAGAGGTTGGGGGCAGGGGAGTTTCAATGAGCAGTTCTTC. The chain recombines TRBV20-1 with TRBJ2-1; TRBD1 might be the D (6 bases). V was trimmed by 1 base and J by 6 bases, leaving 19 bases between them. This CDR3 spans 16 amino acids. The germline gives CDR1 DFQATT, CDR2 SNEGSKA (reference sequence).

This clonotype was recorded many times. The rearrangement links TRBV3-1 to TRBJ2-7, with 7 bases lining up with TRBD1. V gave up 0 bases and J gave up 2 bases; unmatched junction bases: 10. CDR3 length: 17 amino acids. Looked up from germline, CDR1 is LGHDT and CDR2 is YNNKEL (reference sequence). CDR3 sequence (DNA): TGTGCCAGCAGCCAAGATTTCGCAGGGGGAATGGCCTACGAGCAGTACTTC. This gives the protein CASSQDFAGGMAYEQYF.

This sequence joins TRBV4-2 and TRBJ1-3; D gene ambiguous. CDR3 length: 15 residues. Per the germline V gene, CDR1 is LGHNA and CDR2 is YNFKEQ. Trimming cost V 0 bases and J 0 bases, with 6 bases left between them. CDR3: CASSQEPTSGNTIYF. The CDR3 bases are TGTGCCAGCAGCCAAGAACCGACCTCTGGAAACACCATATATTTT.

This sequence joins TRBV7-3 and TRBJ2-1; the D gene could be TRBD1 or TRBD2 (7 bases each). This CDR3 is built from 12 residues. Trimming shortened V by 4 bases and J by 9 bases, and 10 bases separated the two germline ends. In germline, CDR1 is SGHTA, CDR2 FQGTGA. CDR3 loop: CASSSGGGEQFF. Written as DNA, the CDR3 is TGTGCCAGCAGCTCAGGGGGGGGTGAGCAGTTCTTC. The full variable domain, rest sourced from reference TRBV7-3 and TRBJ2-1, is GAGVSQTPSNKVTEKGKYVELRCDPISGHTALYWYRQSLGQGPEFLIYFQGTGAADDSGLPNDRFFAVRPEGSVSTLKIQRTERGDSAVYLCASSSGGGEQFFGPGTRLTVL.

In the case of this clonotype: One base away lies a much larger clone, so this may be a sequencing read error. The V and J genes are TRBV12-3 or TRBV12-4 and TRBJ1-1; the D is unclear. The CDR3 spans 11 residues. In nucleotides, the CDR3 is TGTGCCATCAGTAACAGCTACCAAGCTTTCTTT. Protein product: CAISNSYQAFF.

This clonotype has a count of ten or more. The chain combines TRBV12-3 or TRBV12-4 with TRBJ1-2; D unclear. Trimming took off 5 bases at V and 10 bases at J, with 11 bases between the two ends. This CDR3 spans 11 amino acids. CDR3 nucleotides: TGTGCCAGCAGTCCGCTGAGGGACTACACCTTC. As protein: CASSPLRDYTF.

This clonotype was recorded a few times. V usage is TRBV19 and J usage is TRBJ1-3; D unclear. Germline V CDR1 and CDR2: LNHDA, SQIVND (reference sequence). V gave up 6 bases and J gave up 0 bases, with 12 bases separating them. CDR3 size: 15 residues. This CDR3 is CASRRRLSSGNTIYF. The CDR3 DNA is TGTGCCAGTAGACGACGGCTTAGCTCTGGAAACACCATATATTTT. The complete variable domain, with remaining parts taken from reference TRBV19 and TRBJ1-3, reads DGGITQSPKYLFRKEGQNVTLSCEQNLNHDAMYWYRQDPGQGLRLIYYSQIVNDFQKGDIAEGYSVSREKKESFPLTVTSAQKNPTAFYLCASRRRLSSGNTIYFGEGSWLTVV.

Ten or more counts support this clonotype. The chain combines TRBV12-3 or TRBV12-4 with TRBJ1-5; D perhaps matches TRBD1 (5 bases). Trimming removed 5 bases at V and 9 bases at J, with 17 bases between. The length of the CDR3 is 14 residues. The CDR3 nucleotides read TGTGCCAGCAGTCGTACGACAGAAACCCGGCCCCAGCATTTT. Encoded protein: CASSRTTETRPQHF.

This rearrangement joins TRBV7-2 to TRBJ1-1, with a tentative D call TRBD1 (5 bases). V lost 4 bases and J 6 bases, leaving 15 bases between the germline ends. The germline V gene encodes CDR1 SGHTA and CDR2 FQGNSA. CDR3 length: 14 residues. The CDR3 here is CASSSGPSSSEAFF. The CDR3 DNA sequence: TGTGCCAGCAGCTCGGGACCCAGCAGCTCTGAAGCTTTCTTT. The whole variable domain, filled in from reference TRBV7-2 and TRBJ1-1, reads GAGVSQSPSNKVTEKGKDVELRCDPISGHTALYWYRQSLGQGLEFLIYFQGNSAPDKSGLPSDRFSAERTGGSVSTLTIQRTQQEDSAVYLCASSSGPSSSEAFFGQGTRLTVV.

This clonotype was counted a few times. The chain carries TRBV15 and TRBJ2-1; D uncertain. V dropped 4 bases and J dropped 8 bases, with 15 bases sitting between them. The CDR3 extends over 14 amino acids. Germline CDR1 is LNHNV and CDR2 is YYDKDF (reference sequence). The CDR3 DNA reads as TGTGCCACCAGCATCGAACCCCGTAGGCATGAGCAGTTCTTC. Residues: CATSIEPRRHEQFF.

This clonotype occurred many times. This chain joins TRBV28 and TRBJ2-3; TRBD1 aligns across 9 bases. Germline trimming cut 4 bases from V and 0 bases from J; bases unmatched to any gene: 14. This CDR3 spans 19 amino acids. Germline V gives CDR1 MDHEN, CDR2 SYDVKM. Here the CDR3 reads CASSSSGTGLTSSTDTQYF. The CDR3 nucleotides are TGTGCCAGCAGTTCATCCGGGACAGGGCTGACTTCTAGCACAGATACGCAGTATTTT.

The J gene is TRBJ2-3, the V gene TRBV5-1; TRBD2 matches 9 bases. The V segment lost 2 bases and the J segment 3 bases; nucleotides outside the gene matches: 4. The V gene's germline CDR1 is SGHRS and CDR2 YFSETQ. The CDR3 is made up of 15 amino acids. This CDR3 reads CASSFGGRATDTQYF. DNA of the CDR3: TGCGCCAGCAGCTTTGGCGGGAGGGCGACAGATACGCAGTATTTT. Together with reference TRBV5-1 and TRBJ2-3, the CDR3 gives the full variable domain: KAGVTQTPRYLIKTRGQQVTLSCSPISGHRSVSWYQQTPGQGLQFLFEYFSETQRNKGNFPGRFSGRQFSNSRSEMNVSTLELGDSALYLCASSFGGRATDTQYFGPGTRLTVL.